The clone carrying this T cell receptor beta chain was counted a single time. Assay: immunoSEQ multiplex PCR; the TCRdb copy retains only in-frame clones and omits some. The repertoire holds around 70,000 clones, about 91% seen once, with approximately 1.5% in the top ten. The entry originates in a study of T cell changes during pregnancy in multiple sclerosis. The sequencing here drew on peripheral blood, taken after pregnancy. The origin of this receptor is a female donor with multiple sclerosis, enrolled in a pregnancy study.

CDR3 region: CSVEYSVQETQYF. As DNA, the CDR3 is TGCAGCGTTGAGTATAGCGTCCAAGAGACCCAGTACTTC. J is TRBJ2-5 and V is TRBV29-1; D is possibly TRBD2 (5 bases). Trimming took 3 bases from V and 1 from J, leaving 9 bases between them. Germline CDR1 reads SQVTM; CDR2 reads ANQGSEA. The CDR3 runs to 13 residues.